The entry that follows covers one T cell receptor beta chain sequence. This clonotype has a handful of counts. Its antigen specificity is not known. Qualities for individual bases were not recorded, and no much larger clone is one base off. For the unsorted PBMC libraries, 2 million PBMCs were stored in RNAlater at -80 degrees C until RNA extraction and were used to generate the libraries. Multiple sclerosis patients were enrolled in a US clinical protocol evaluating disease progression by magnetic resonance imaging. PBMCs were separated from peripheral blood using Ficoll-Hypaque density gradient centrifugation and then cryopreserved in liquid nitrogen. CDR1 and CDR2 were assigned from the germline V gene (reference sequence) as WNHNN and SYGVQD. The CDR3 numbers 14 residues from cysteine through phenylalanine. Only CDR3 DNA remains: 42 bases, in frame from the first base. Relative to germline, V is missing 2 bases and J is missing 3 bases, with 3 bases of the junction outside any gene match.

This sample was taken from a study of neurological immune-mediated disorders (dated by TCRdb to about 2019). Context from the whole study: Among the roughly 34 multiple sclerosis patients, relapsing-remitting MS was present in approximately 31 and secondary progressive MS was present in 3. Peripheral blood TCR-beta repertoires from patients with HTLV-I-associated myelopathy (HAM/TSP), patients with multiple sclerosis, and healthy controls were compared in the study using UMI-based sequencing. The approximately 100 TCR-beta libraries included longitudinal samples, technical triplicates and paired sorted CD4+ and CD8+ T-cell subsets alongside PBMC samples. Of the approximately 68 subjects in the cohort, around 15 were HAM/TSP patients, roughly 35 were multiple sclerosis patients, and roughly 20 were healthy controls. Broader findings and caveats from the paper: No identical CDR3 amino acid sequences were found to be shared among expanded clones across subjects, suggesting that TCR-beta repertoires were private in all groups. In a phylogenetic analysis, the repertoires of 18 out of 34 MS patients fell into a single cluster of related CDR3 sequences, pointing to a possible signature at the repertoire level. TCR clonal expansion was highest in HAM/TSP patients and lowest in MS patients, with MS patients falling below even healthy controls. No clinical or MRI features were associated with the MS cluster, and the authors said that larger cohorts are needed.

To synthesize cDNA, template-switch 5'RACE was performed with a primer carrying a 10-nucleotide random unique molecular identifier so that each TCR transcript was tagged. Each sequencing run produced over 160 million TCR-beta sequences covering 15-18 subjects. Total RNA was extracted with the RNeasy kit. The KAPA Real-time Library Amplification kit was used to amplify TCR-beta VDJ regions with primers targeting the TCR constant region and the 5'RACE anchor. A first PCR added sample indexes and Illumina adaptors, after which a second PCR increased the library yield. The roughly 650 bp TCR product was size-selected on a 2% E-gel SizeSelection system after Ampure bead purification. Library quality was checked on a Bioanalyzer, concentration was measured with Qubit, and libraries were quantified with the Kapa Library Quantification kit before pooling. Paired-end 2 x 150 bp sequencing of the libraries was performed on an Illumina HiSeq 2500. To increase sequence diversity, about 23-30% phiX was spiked into each library pool. As for the authors' bioinformatics: The UMI-based MiGEC pipeline processed quality-filtered reads and removed over 75% of raw TCR sequences during error correction. VDJ genes were aligned to IMGT germline references, and clonotypes were defined by unique CDR3 amino acid sequence plus V-J genes. Clonal expansion, Shannon diversity, and CDR3 relatedness (CalcPairwiseDistances, ClusterSamples) were evaluated with VDJtools, and phylogenetic trees were built with CLCbio workbench. A clone was classed as expanded if it had 8 or more unique UMIs, a cutoff based on coefficient-of-variation modelling across technical triplicates. Using fastp at Q25 and MiXCR, TCRdb reprocessed the public reads and kept productive beta chains. Records with the same CDR3 protein are collapsed into one entry carrying the most frequent genes and DNA. These V and J calls rely on TCRdb rather than the paper's analysis. The sample table records over 35,000 distinct CDR3 sequences; around 4.3% of these occur just once. The leading ten clones occupy around 5% of the sample.

The sequencing sample was made of PBMCs. The chain uses TRBV10-1 and TRBJ2-5; a stretch of 7 junction bases matches TRBD2. The sequence derives from a woman aged 55-70 years with multiple sclerosis. CDR3 loop: CASSEGGVEETQYF. The nucleotide sequence reads TGCGCCAGCAGTGAGGGGGGGGTGGAAGAGACCCAGTACTTC.